This TCR beta chain emerged from a study of blood T cell repertoires in COVID-19. Study at large: Sites across the United States, Italy and Spain contributed samples from acute and convalescent COVID-19.

This CDR3 is built from 15 residues. Per germline, CDR1 SEHNR and CDR2 FQNEAQ (reference sequence). Germline trimming cut 5 bases from V and 4 bases from J; bases unmatched to any gene: 6. Authors' methods: From reference gene primer amplification, estimates of nucleated cell counts were derived. Clones were sequenced by immunoSEQ multiplex PCR, and TCRdb holds only the in-frame ones, with some missing. V and J calls and clone size are as listed in that table; D and trimming were resolved from the DNA. The repertoire holds around 200,000 clones, with 80% to 90% as singletons. The sample consisted of peripheral blood. The receptor comes from a woman aged 80 or over with acute or convalescent COVID-19. V is TRBV7-9 and J is TRBJ2-2, with 8 bases aligning to TRBD2. The CDR3 reads CASSHVAGTTGELFF. CDR3 nucleotide sequence: TGTGCCAGCAGCCACGTAGCGGGAACCACCGGGGAGCTGTTTTTT.